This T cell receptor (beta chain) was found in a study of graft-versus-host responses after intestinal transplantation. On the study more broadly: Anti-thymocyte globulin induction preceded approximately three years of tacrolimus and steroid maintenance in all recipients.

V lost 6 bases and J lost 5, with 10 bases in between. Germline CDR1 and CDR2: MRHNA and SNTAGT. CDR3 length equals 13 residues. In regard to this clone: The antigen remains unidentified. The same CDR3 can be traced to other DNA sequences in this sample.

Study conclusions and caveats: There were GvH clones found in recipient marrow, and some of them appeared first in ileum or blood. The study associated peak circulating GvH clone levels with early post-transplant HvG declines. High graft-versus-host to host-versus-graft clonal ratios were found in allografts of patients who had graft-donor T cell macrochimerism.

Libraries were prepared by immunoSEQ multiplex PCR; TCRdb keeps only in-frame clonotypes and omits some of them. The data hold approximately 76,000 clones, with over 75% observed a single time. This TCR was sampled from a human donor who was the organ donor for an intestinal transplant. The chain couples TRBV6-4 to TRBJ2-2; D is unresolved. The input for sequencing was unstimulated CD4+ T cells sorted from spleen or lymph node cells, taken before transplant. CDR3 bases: TGTGCCAGCAGCGCTGCCGGGACCGGGGAGCTGTTTTTT. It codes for CASSAAGTGELFF.